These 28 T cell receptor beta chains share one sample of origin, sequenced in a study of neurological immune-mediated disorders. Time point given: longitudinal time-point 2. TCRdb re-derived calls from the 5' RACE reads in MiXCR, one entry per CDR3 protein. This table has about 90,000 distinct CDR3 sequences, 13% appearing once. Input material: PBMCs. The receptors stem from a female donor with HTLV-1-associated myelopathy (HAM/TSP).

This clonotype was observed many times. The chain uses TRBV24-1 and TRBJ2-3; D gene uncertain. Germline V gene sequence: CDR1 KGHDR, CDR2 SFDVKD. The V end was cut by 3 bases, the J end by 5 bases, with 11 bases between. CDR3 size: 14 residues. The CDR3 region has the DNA TGTGCCACCAGTGATCGTGCCACGCAAGATACGCAGTATTTT. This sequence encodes CATSDRATQDTQYF.

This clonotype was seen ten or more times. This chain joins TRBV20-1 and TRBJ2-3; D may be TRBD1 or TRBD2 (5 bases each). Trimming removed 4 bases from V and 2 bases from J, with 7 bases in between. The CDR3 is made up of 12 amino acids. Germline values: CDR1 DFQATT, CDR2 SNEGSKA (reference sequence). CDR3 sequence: CSATGPTDTQYF. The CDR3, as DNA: TGCAGTGCTACGGGGCCCACAGATACGCAGTATTTT.

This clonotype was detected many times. The CDR3 coding sequence is TGCGCCAGCAGTCAGGGGAGAGGGACTGAAGCTTTCTTT. Its translation is CASSQGRGTEAFF. The V gene is TRBV10-1, the J gene TRBJ1-1, with D perhaps TRBD1 (6 bases). The germline CDR1 and CDR2 sequences are WNHNN and SYGVQD (reference sequence). This CDR3 has 13 residues. The ends were cut back, 5 bases at V and 5 bases at J, with 12 bases in the middle.

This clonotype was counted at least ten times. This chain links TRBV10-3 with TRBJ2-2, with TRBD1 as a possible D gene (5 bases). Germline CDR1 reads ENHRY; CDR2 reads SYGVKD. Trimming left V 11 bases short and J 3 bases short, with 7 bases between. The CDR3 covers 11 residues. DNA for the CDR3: TGTGCCGTACAGGACACCGGGGAGCTGTTTTTT. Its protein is CAVQDTGELFF.

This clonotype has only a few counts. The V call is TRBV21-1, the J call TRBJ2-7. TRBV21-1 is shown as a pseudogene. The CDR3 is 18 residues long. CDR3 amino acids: CASSKRREKTGVSYEQYF. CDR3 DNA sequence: TGTGCCAGCAGCAAAAGACGAGAGAAGACCGGAGTGTCCTACGAGCAGTACTTC.

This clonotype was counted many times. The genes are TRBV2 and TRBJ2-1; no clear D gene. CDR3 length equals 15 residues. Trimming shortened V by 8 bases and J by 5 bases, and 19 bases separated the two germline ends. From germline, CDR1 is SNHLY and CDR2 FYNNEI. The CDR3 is CASGNGRSQNNEQFF. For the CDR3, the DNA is TGTGCCAGCGGAAACGGACGGAGCCAAAACAATGAGCAGTTCTTC.

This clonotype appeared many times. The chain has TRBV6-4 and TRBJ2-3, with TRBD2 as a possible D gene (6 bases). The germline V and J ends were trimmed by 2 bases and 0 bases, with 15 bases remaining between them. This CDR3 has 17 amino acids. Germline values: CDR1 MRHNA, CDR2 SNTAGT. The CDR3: CASSDGSSGTSTDTQYF. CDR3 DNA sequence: TGTGCCAGCAGTGACGGTTCATCCGGGACTAGCACAGATACGCAGTATTTT.

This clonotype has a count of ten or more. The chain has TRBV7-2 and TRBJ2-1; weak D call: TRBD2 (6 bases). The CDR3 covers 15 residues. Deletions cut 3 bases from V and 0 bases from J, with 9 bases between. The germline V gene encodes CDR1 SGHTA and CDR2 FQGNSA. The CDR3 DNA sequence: TGTGCCAGCAGCTTGGCGGGACCCTCCTACAATGAGCAGTTCTTC. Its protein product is CASSLAGPSYNEQFF.

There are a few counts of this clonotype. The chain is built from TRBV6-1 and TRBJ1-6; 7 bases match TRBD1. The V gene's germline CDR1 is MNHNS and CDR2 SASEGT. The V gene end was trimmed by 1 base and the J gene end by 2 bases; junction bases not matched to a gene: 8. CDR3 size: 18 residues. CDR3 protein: CASSEGPTGRAYNSPLHF. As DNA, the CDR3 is TGTGCCAGCAGTGAAGGTCCGACAGGGAGAGCCTATAATTCACCCCTCCACTTT.

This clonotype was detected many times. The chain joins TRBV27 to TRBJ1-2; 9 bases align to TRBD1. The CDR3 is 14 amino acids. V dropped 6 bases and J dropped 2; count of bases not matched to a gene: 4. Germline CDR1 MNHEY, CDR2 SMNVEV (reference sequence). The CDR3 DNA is TGTGCCAGCAGGCCCGGGACAGGGAACTATGGCTACACCTTC. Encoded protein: CASRPGTGNYGYTF.

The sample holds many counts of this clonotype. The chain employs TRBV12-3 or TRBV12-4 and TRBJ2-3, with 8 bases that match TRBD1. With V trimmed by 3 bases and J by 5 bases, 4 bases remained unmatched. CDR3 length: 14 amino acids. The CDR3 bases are TGTGCCAGCAGTTTGCAGGGGGCGCGAGATACGCAGTATTTT. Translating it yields CASSLQGARDTQYF.

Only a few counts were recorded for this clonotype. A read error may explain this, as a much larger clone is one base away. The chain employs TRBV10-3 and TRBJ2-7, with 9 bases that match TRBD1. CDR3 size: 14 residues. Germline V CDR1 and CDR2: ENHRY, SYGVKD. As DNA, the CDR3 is TGTGTCATCAGTGACTCTACAGGGGGCGACGAGCAGTACTTC. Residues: CVISDSTGGDEQYF.

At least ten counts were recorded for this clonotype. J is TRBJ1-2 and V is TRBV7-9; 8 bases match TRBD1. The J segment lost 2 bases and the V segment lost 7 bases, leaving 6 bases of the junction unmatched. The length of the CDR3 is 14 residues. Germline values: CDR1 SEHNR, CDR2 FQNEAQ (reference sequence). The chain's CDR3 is CASIPDRVNYGYTF. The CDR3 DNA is TGTGCCAGCATCCCGGACAGGGTCAACTATGGCTACACCTTC.

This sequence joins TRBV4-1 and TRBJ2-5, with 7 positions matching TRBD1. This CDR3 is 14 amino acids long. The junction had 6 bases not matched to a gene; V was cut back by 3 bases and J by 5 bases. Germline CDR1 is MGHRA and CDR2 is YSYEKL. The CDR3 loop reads CASSHTGDWETQYF. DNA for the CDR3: TGCGCCAGCAGCCATACAGGGGATTGGGAGACCCAGTACTTC.

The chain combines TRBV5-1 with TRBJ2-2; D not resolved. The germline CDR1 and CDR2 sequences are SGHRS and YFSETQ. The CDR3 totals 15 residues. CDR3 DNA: TGCGAGCAGCTTGTGGAGAGGCTCATCATCCGGGAGCTGTTTTTT. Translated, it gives CEQLVERLIIRELFF.

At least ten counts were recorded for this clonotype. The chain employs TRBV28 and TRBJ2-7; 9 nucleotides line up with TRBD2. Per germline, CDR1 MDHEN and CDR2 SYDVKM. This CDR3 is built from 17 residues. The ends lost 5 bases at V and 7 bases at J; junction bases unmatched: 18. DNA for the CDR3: TGTGCCAGCAGTATCCCTAGCGGGGCGGGGGCCGTGTTGGAGCAGTACTTC. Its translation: CASSIPSGAGAVLEQYF.

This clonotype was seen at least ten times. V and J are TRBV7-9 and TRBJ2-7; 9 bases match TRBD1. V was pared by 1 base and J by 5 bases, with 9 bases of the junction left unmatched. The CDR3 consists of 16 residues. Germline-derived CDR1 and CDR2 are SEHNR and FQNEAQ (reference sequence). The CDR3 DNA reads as TGTGCCAGCAGCTTAGTTGGGACAGGGACAAGACACGAGCAGTACTTC. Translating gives CASSLVGTGTRHEQYF. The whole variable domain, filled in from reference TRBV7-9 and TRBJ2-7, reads DTGVSQNPRHKITKRGQNVTFRCDPISEHNRLYWYRQTLGQGPEFLTYFQNEAQLEKSRLLSDRFSAERPKGSFSTLEIQRTEQGDSAMYLCASSLVGTGTRHEQYFGPGTRLTVT.

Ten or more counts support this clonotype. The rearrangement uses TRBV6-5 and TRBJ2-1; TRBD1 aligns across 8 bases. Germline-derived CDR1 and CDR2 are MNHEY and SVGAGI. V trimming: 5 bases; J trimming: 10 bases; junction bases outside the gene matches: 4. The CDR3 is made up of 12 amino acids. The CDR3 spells CASSRGTGEQFF. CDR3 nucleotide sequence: TGTGCCAGCAGTAGGGGGACAGGCGAGCAGTTCTTC.

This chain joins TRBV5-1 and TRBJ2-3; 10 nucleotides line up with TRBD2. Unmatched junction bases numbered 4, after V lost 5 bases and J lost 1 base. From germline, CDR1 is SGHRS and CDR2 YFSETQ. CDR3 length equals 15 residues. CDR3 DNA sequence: TGCGCCAGCAGGAGCGGGGGGGCCCGCACAGATACGCAGTATTTT. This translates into CASRSGGARTDTQYF.

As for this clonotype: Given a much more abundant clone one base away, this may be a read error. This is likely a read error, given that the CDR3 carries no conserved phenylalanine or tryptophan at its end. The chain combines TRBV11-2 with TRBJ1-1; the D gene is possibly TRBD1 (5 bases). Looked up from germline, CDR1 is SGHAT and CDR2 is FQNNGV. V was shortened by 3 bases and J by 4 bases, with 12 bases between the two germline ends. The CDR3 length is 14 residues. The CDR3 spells CASSFQGVGTEAFL. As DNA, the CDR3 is TGTGCCAGCAGCTTCCAGGGTGTGGGCACTGAAGCTTTCCTT.

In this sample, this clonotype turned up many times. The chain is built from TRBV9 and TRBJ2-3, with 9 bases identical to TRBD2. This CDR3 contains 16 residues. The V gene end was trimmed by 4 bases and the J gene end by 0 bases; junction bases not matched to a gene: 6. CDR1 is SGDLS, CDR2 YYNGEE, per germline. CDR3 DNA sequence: TGTGCCAGCAGCTTGAGCGGGGGGCCGAGCACAGATACGCAGTATTTT. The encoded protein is CASSLSGGPSTDTQYF.

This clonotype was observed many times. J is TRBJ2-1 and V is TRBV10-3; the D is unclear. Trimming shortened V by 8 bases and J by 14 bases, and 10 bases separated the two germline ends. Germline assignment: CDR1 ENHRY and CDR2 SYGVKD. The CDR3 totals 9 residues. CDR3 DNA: TGTGCCATCCCCGGGCGAGAGTTCTTC. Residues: CAIPGREFF.

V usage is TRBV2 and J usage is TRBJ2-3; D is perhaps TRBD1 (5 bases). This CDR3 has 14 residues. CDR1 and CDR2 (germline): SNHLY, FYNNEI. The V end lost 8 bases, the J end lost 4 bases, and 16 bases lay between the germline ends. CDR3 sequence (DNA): TGTGCCAGCGCCCAGGGCACATATGCAGATACGCAGTATTTT. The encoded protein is CASAQGTYADTQYF. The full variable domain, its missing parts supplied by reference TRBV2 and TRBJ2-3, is EPEVTQTPSHQVTQMGQEVILRCVPISNHLYFYWYRQILGQKVEFLVSFYNNEISEKSEIFDDQFSVERPDGSNFTLKIRSTKLEDSAMYFCASAQGTYADTQYFGPGTRLTVL.

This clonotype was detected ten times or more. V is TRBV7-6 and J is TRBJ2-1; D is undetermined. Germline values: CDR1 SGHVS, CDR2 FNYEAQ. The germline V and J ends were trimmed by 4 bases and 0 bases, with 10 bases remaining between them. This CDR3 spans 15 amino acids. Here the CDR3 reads CASSSSVGSYNEQFF. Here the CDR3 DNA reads TGTGCCAGCAGCTCCAGCGTAGGCTCCTACAATGAGCAGTTCTTC. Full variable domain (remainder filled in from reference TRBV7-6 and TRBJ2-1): GAGVSQSPRYKVTKRGQDVALRCDPISGHVSLYWYRQALGQGPEFLTYFNYEAQQDKSGLPNDRFSAERPEGSISTLTIQRTEQRDSAMYRCASSSSVGSYNEQFFGPGTRLTVL.

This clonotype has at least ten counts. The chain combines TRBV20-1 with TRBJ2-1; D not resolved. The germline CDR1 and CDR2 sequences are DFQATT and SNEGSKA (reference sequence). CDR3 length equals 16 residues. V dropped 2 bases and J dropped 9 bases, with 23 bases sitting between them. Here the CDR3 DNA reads TGCAGTGCTAGACCTCCCGTCGGTTTTGGTAGAGGTGAGCAGTTCTTC. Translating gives CSARPPVGFGRGEQFF.

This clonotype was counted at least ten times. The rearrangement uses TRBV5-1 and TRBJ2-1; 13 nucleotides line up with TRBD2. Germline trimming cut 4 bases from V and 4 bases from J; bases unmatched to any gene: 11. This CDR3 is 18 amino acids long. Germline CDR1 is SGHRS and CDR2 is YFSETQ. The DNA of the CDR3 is TGCGCCAGCAGCGCCGGACTAGCGGGGGCCATAACTTACAATGAGCAGTTCTTC. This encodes CASSAGLAGAITYNEQFF.

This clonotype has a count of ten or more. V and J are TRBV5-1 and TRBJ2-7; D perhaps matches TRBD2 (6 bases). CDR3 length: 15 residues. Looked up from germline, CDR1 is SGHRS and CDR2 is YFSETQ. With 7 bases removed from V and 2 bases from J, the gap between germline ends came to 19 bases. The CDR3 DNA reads TGCGCCAGCTCTGGGGGGACTCCAGGGACCTACGAGCAGTACTTC. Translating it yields CASSGGTPGTYEQYF.

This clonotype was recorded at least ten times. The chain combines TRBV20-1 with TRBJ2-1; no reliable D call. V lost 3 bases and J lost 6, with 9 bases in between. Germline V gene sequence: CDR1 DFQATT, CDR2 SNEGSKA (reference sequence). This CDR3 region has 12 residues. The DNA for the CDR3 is TGCAGTGCTAGTTTGAGAGTCAATGAGCAGTTCTTC. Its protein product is CSASLRVNEQFF.